These 10 T cell receptor beta chains came from one sample sequenced in a study of T cells in localized non-small cell lung cancer. Some clones are missing from TCRdb's copy, which holds only in-frame ones; the method was immunoSEQ multiplex PCR. The table lists about 22,000 clones, 75% to 90% of them singletons, with 22% in the top ten. This specimen consisted of PBMCs, obtained before any cancer treatment. Every receptor here comes from a man aged 35 to 69 with stage II squamous cell lung carcinoma.

The J gene is TRBJ1-2, the V gene TRBV7-2, with TRBD1 matching 8 bases. The CDR3 has 15 amino acids. The ends lost 5 bases at V and 2 bases at J; junction bases unmatched: 7. CDR1 and CDR2 (germline): SGHTA, FQGNSA. The CDR3 protein is CASSARRTGNYGYTF. CDR3 DNA sequence: TGTGCCAGCAGCGCTAGAAGGACAGGGAACTATGGCTACACCTTC.

The sample holds one count of this clone. This same CDR3 is encoded by further DNA sequences in the sample. The V call is TRBV30, the J call TRBJ2-7; 9 bases line up with TRBD2. Unmatched junction bases numbered 14, after V lost 5 bases and J lost 6 bases. The CDR3 covers 15 residues. Germline V gene lookup returns CDR1 GTSNPN and CDR2 SVGIG (reference sequence). CDR3 coding DNA: TGTGCCTGGGGGCCCACGCGGCTAGCGGGACGCGAGCAGTACTTC. Encoded protein: CAWGPTRLAGREQYF.

The chain joins TRBV5-5 to TRBJ1-1, with 7 bases fitting TRBD1. The CDR3 has 13 amino acids. Germline V gene sequence: CDR1 SGHKS, CDR2 YYEKEE (reference sequence). With V trimmed by 3 bases and J by 6 bases, 5 bases remained unmatched. In DNA, the CDR3 is TGTGCCAGCAGCTACGGAGGGGGCGCTGAAGCTTTCTTT. Translated: CASSYGGGAEAFF.

This clone was observed a single time. The same CDR3 is also encoded by other DNA sequences in this sample. This chain links TRBV25-1 with TRBJ2-4; D gene ambiguous. The V gene's germline CDR1 is MGHDK and CDR2 SYGVNS. The CDR3 is 14 amino acids. Trimming took off 3 bases at V and 0 bases at J, with 6 bases between the two ends. The CDR3 DNA sequence: TGTGCCAGCAGTGACATTATAGCCAAAAACATTCAGTACTTC. Amino acids: CASSDIIAKNIQYF.

V is TRBV19 and J is TRBJ2-2; 8 bases agree with TRBD2. The CDR3 has 17 amino acids. From germline, CDR1 is LNHDA and CDR2 SQIVND (reference sequence). J lost 3 bases, V lost 5 bases, and 11 bases had no gene match. The CDR3 DNA reads TGTGCCAGTAGTGCCTCGCACGGGGGGGCCGACACCGGGGAGCTGTTTTTT. Translated: CASSASHGGADTGELFF.

The rearrangement joins TRBV28 to TRBJ2-6, with 8 nucleotides matching TRBD1. The V segment lost 7 bases and the J segment 0 bases; nucleotides outside the gene matches: 11. The CDR3 extends over 18 amino acids. CDR1 MDHEN and CDR2 SYDVKM come from the germline V gene. CDR3 in amino acids: CASTKTGTGPSGANVLTF. CDR3 sequence (DNA): TGTGCCAGCACCAAAACCGGGACAGGCCCCTCTGGGGCCAACGTCCTGACTTTC. Drawing the rest from reference TRBV28 and TRBJ2-6, the complete variable domain is DVKVTQSSRYLVKRTGEKVFLECVQDMDHENMFWYRQDPGLGLRLIYFSYDVKMKEKGDIPEGYSVSREKKERFSLILESASTNQTSMYLCASTKTGTGPSGANVLTFGAGSRLTVL.

The chain employs TRBV2 and TRBJ2-7; 7 bases are shared with TRBD1. Looked up from germline, CDR1 is SNHLY and CDR2 is FYNNEI. The CDR3 sequence is 14 residues long. With V trimmed by 2 bases and J by 9 bases, 10 bases remained unmatched. The CDR3 here is CASSEPGEGARQYF. CDR3 nucleotide sequence: TGTGCCAGCAGTGAACCAGGAGAGGGGGCCCGGCAGTACTTC.

The V and J genes are TRBV5-5 and TRBJ2-7; no definite D call. The CDR3 extends over 12 amino acids. CDR1 and CDR2 from the germline V gene are SGHKS and YYEKEE (reference sequence). V lost 4 bases to trimming and J lost 3 bases, with 8 bases between them. The CDR3 is CASSVQSYEQYF. The CDR3 region has the DNA TGTGCCAGCAGCGTACAGAGCTACGAGCAGTACTTC. Full variable domain (remainder filled in from reference TRBV5-5 and TRBJ2-7): DAGVTQSPTHLIKTRGQQVTLRCSPISGHKSVSWYQQVLGQGPQFIFQYYEKEERGRGNFPDRFSARQFPNYSSELNVNALLLGDSALYLCASSVQSYEQYFGPGTRLTVT.

This rearrangement joins TRBV10-3 to TRBJ2-7, with no clear D. The length of the CDR3 is 14 residues. V was pared by 7 bases and J by 0 bases, with 13 bases between. Germline assignment: CDR1 ENHRY and CDR2 SYGVKD. CDR3 sequence reads: CAIMGEQDSYEQYF. The CDR3 bases are TGTGCCATCATGGGCGAGCAGGACTCCTACGAGCAGTACTTC.

V usage is TRBV6-5 and J usage is TRBJ1-1; tentative D call: TRBD1 (5 bases). CDR3 size: 12 residues. V was trimmed by 3 bases and J by 7 bases, leaving 9 bases between them. CDR1 is MNHEY and CDR2 is SVGAGI in the germline V gene. Here the CDR3 reads CASSYPGLEAFF. DNA of the CDR3: TGTGCCAGCAGTTATCCGGGGCTTGAAGCTTTCTTT.